The clone carrying this TCR beta chain was picked up many times. Antigen: not known. Profiling relied on immunoSEQ multiplex PCR, and the TCRdb table lists in-frame clones only, not all of them. The sample is made up of 20,000 to 25,000 clones, none counted only once. Cyclophosphamide on days +3 and +4 followed busulfan-fludarabine conditioning and a marrow graft. Germline CDR1 reads LNHNV; CDR2 reads YYDKDF (reference sequence). The CDR3 runs 14 residues. The ends were cut back, 2 bases at V and 3 bases at J, with 10 bases in the middle. This sample was included in a study of T cells after posttransplantation cyclophosphamide. Findings of the study overall: Later blood repertoires were often dominated by clones from the donor CD8+ memory compartment. TRB overlap between skin or GI tissue T cells and blood was limited. TRB clonality was highly associated with recipient CMV seropositivity and reactivation.

This chain connects TRBV15 to TRBJ2-5, with a weak D call TRBD1 (5 bases). Sequenced material: PBMCs, taken after allogeneic stem cell transplant with posttransplant cyclophosphamide. This clonotype was obtained from a male patient younger than 35 who received an allogeneic stem cell transplant from a related donor, was CMV-positive, and had no GVHD. Certain T cells may be donor cells from the graft. CDR3: CATSRIPGKETQYF. In DNA, the CDR3 is TGTGCCACCAGCAGAATTCCAGGGAAAGAGACCCAGTACTTC. Combining the CDR3 with reference TRBV15 and TRBJ2-5 gives the whole variable domain DAMVIQNPRYQVTQFGKPVTLSCSQTLNHNVMYWYQQKSSQAPKLLFHYYDKDFNNEADTPDNFQSRRPNTSFCFLDIRSPGLGDTAMYLCATSRIPGKETQYFGPGTRLLVL.